This TCR beta chain was profiled in a study of blood T cell repertoires in COVID-19. Study-wide context: Italy, Spain and the United States were the sources of the convalescent and acute COVID-19 samples.

The assay was immunoSEQ multiplex PCR, and TCRdb's table has in-frame clones only and misses some. The table has about 64,000 clones, 84% seen once. V was clipped by 1 base and J by 2 bases, with 21 bases between them. The germline gives CDR1 SNHLY, CDR2 FYNNEI. The CDR3 runs to 19 residues. The source of this sequence is a woman aged 55 to 70 with acute or convalescent COVID-19. The chain links TRBV2 to TRBJ1-3, with D perhaps matching TRBD1 (5 bases). Sample: peripheral blood. The CDR3 region is CASSEVGGKVPVPGNTIYF. The DNA of the CDR3 is TGTGCCAGCAGTGAAGTCGGGGGAAAAGTCCCCGTCCCTGGAAACACCATATATTTT.